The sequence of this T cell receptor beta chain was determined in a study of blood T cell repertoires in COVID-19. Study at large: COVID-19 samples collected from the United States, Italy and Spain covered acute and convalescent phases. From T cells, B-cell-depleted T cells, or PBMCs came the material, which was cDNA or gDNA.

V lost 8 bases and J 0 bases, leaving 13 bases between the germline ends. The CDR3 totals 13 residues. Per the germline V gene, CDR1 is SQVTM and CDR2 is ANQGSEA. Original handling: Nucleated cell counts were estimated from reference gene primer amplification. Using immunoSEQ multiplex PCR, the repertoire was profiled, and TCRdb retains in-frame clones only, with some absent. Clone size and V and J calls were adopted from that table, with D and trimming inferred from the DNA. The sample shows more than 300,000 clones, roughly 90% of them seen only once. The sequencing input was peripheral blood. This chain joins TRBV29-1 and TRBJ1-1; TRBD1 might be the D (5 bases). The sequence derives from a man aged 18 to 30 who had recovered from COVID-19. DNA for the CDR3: TGCAGCTGGGGGGGGACCATGAACACTGAAGCTTTCTTT. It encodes CSWGGTMNTEAFF. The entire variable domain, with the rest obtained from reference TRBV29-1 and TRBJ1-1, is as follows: SAVISQKPSRDICQRGTSLTIQCQVDSQVTMMFWYRQQPGQSLTLIATANQGSEATYESGFVIDKFPISRPNLTFSTLTVSNMSPEDSSIYLCSWGGTMNTEAFFGQGTRLTVV.